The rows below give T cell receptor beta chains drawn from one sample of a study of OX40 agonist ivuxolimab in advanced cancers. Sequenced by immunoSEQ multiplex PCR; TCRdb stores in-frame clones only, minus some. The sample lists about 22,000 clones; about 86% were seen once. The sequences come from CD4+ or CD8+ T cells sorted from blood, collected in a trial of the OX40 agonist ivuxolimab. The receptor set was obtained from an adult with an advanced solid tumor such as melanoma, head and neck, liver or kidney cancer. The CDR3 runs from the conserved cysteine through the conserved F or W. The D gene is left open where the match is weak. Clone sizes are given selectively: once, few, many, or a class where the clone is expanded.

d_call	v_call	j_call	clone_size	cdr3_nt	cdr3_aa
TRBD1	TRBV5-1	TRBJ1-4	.	TGCGCCAGCAGGGGGACAGGGGATAGAGAAAAACTGTTTTTT	CASRGTGDREKLFF
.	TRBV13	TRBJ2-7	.	TGTGCCAGCAGCTTCTCCGGTACTACTTACGAGCAGTACTTC	CASSFSGTTYEQYF
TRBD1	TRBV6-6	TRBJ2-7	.	TGTGCCAGCAGTCGGGACAGGGTGCACGAGCAGTACTTC	CASSRDRVHEQYF
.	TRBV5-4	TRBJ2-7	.	TGTGCCAGCAGCTTGAGCGGAAGCTCCTACGAGCAGTACTTC	CASSLSGSSYEQYF
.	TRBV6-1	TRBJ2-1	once	TGTGCCAGCAGTGAAGGTTTAGACAATGAGCAGTTCTTC	CASSEGLDNEQFF
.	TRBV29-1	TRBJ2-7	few	TGCAGCGTTTCCACCGGGACCGACCTCTACGAGCAGTACTTC	CSVSTGTDLYEQYF
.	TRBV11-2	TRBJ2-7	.	TGTGCCAGCAGCTTATCTGGGGCTAGCGCCGAGCAGTACTTC	CASSLSGASAEQYF
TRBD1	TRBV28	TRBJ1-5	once	TGTGCCAGTACACAGGGGTCTGCTCAGCCCCAGCATTTT	CASTQGSAQPQHF
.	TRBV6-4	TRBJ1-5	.	TGTGCCAGCAGGGGAGGGGGTGGCAATCAGCCCCAGCATTTT	CASRGGGGNQPQHF
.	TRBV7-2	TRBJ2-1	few	TGTGCCAGCAGCTTAGCCCCCTTTGAGGGGGAGCACTCCTACAATGAGCAGTTCTTC	CASSLAPFEGEHSYNEQFF
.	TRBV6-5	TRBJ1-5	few	TGTGCCAGCAGTGGGAGCAGCGGACAGCCCCAGCATTTT	CASSGSSGQPQHF
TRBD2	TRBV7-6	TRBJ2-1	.	TGTGCCAGCAGCCGGACTAGCGGGGACAACAATGAGCAGTTCTTC	CASSRTSGDNNEQFF
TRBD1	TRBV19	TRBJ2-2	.	TGTGCCAGTAGTATCTTTGACCCGACAGGGGACACCGGGGAGCTGTTTTTT	CASSIFDPTGDTGELFF
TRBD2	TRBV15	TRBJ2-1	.	TGTGCCACCAGCAGAGGGGGGACTAGCGGTTCGAGCTCCTACAATGAGCAGTTCTTC	CATSRGGTSGSSSYNEQFF
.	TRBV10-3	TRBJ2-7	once	TGTGCCATCAGTGACTCCGGGACACTAATCTACGAGCAGTACTTC	CAISDSGTLIYEQYF
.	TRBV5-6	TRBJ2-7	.	TGTGCCAGCAGCTTGGGGTATGTGGGCTACGAGCAGTACTTC	CASSLGYVGYEQYF
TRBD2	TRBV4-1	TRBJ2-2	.	TGCGCCAGCAGCCAACCTTGGACTAGCGGGAGCGGGGAGCTGTTTTTT	CASSQPWTSGSGELFF
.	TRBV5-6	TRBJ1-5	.	TGTGCCAGCAGCTTGGCCGGAGACAGCAATCAGCCCCAGCATTTT	CASSLAGDSNQPQHF
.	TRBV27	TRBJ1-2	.	TGTGCCAGCAGTTTAGGGCCGACGGGTGGCTACACCTTC	CASSLGPTGGYTF
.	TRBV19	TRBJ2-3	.	TGTGCCAGTTCGATTCTCGGCCGGGGCACAGATACGCAGTATTTT	CASSILGRGTDTQYF
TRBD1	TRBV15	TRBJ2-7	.	TGTGCCACCAGCAGCCTCAGGGGGCCCTACGAGCAGTACTTC	CATSSLRGPYEQYF
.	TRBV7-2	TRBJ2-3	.	TGTGCCAGCAGCCCCCTAGCGCGACGAGATACGCAGTATTTT	CASSPLARRDTQYF
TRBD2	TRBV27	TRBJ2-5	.	TGTGCCAGCAGTCCCGGCAGACTAGCGGCTAGCCAAGAGACCCAGTACTTC	CASSPGRLAASQETQYF
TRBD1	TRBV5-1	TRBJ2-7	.	TGCGCCAGCAGCTTGGGACAGGGGGCTATGTACGAGCAGTACTTC	CASSLGQGAMYEQYF
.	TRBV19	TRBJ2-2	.	TGTGCCAGTAGTTCTTTTTTCGGGAATCCCGGGGAGCTGTTTTTT	CASSSFFGNPGELFF
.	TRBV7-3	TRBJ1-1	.	TGTGCCAGCAGCTTAGGCATGGGAACTGAAGCTTTCTTT	CASSLGMGTEAFF
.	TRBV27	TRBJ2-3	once	TGTGCCAGCAGTTCACCCCGGTGGAGCACAGATACGCAGTATTTT	CASSSPRWSTDTQYF
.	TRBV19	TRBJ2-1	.	TGTGCCAGTAGTATACAGCCGGAGGCTTTTAATGAGCAGTTCTTC	CASSIQPEAFNEQFF
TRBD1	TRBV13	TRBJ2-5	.	TGTGCCAGCAGCTCCCAGGGGACAGCCAGGCAAGAGACCCAGTACTTC	CASSSQGTARQETQYF
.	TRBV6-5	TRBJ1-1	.	TGTGCCAGCAGTGAAAACGGCAAAGCTTTCTTT	CASSENGKAFF
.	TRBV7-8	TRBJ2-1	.	TGTGCCAGCAGCCCGGGGACCGGCGAGACCTCCAATGAGCAGTTCTTC	CASSPGTGETSNEQFF
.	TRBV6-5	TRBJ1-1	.	TGTGCCAGCAGTTACTCGTCGGAGGCGCGTGAAGCTTTCTTT	CASSYSSEAREAFF
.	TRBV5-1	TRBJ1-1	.	TGCGCCAGCAGCTTGTCCGGCCCGGGACTTGAAGCTTTCTTT	CASSLSGPGLEAFF
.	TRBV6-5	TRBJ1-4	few	TGTGCCAGCAGTGGAGGAGAGGCGGAAAAACTGTTTTTT	CASSGGEAEKLFF
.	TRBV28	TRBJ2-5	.	TGTGCCAGCAGTCCGGGGACCTACCAAGAGACCCAGTACTTC	CASSPGTYQETQYF
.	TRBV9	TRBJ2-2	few	TGTGCCAGCAGCGCCGATGGGGGAGGAGACACCGGGGAGCTGTTTTTT	CASSADGGGDTGELFF
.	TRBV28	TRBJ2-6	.	TGTGCCAGCACCCGGGACCGCTATTTCTCTGGGGCCAACGTCCTGACTTTC	CASTRDRYFSGANVLTF
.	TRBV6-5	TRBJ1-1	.	TGTGCCAGCAGTTATCGGACGGGGAACACTGAAGCTTTCTTT	CASSYRTGNTEAFF
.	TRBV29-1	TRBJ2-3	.	TGCAGCGCAGGCTCCAGGGGGGGCACAGATACGCAGTATTTT	CSAGSRGGTDTQYF
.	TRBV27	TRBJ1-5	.	TGTGCCAGCAAAACAGGAATTTATAGCAATCAGCCCCAGCATTTT	CASKTGIYSNQPQHF
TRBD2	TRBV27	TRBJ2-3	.	TGTGCCAGCAGTTTAATAGCGGGAGCTCGTGCAGATACGCAGTATTTT	CASSLIAGARADTQYF
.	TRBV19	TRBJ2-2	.	TGTGCCAGTAGTTTACCACAGGGCGGTACTAATACCGGGGAGCTGTTTTTT	CASSLPQGGTNTGELFF
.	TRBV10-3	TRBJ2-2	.	TGTGCCATCAGTGCGCTTAGGGACGTAAACACCGGGGAGCTGTTTTTT	CAISALRDVNTGELFF
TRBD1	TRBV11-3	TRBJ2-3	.	TGTGCCAGCAGCCAAAGGACAGGACCTAGCACAGATACGCAGTATTTT	CASSQRTGPSTDTQYF
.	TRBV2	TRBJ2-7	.	TGTGCCAGCCGACCACCCTCCTACGAGCAGTACTTC	CASRPPSYEQYF
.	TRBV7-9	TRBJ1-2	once	TGTGCCAGCAGCTTAAGCAGCTATGGCTACACCTTC	CASSLSSYGYTF
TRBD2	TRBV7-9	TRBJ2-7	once	TGTGCCAGCAGCAACCAGCGGGAGGGCCGCTACGAGCAGTACTTC	CASSNQREGRYEQYF
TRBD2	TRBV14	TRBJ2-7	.	TGTGCCAGCAGCCCAGGACTAGCGGGAGGGCCTAGCTACGAGCAGTACTTC	CASSPGLAGGPSYEQYF
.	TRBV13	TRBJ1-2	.	TGTGCCAGCAGCTTAGGGGCGTCCTATGGCTACACCTTC	CASSLGASYGYTF
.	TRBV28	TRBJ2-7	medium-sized	TGTGCCAGCAGTCGACAGGGACTGGGTGAGCAGTACTTC	CASSRQGLGEQYF
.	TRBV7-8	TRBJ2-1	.	TGTGCCAGCAGCTTTTGGGGGAAAGAGCAGTTCTTC	CASSFWGKEQFF
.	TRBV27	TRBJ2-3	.	TGTGCCAGCAGTTTATTAACAAACAGCCTAGGGGGGACAGATACGCAGTATTTT	CASSLLTNSLGGTDTQYF
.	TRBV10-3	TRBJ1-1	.	TGTGCCATCAGTGACCCGGAGAACACTGAAGCTTTCTTT	CAISDPENTEAFF